Listed below are T cell receptor beta chains from one sample, sequenced in a study of cytomegalovirus exposure and HLA in healthy donors. Produced via immunoSEQ multiplex PCR; TCRdb's table is partial and in-frame only. The sample contains about 59,000 clones, about 83% of which appear only once. The sequenced sample was PBMCs. The receptors here all came from a human donor in good health. The CDR3 runs from the conserved cysteine through the conserved F or W. A D gene is named only where the DNA matches it firmly. The listing skips clone size in some rows; elsewhere it reads once, few, many or a size class.

CDR3nt,CDR3aa,abundance,v_gene,j_gene,d_gene
TGTGCCAGCAGCTCACTCAGGGGCCTCTACGAGCAGTACTTC,CASSSLRGLYEQYF,-,TRBV7-9,TRBJ2-7,-
TGCGCCAGCAGTGACCCGGCCCGGGAAACCGGGGAGCTGTTTTTT,CASSDPARETGELFF,-,TRBV10-1,TRBJ2-2,-
TGTGCCTGGAGGGGACAGAATAATTCACCCCTCCACTTT,CAWRGQNNSPLHF,-,TRBV30,TRBJ1-6,TRBD1
TGTGCCAGCTTTCCGGGACAGGGGGAAGATACGCAGTATTTT,CASFPGQGEDTQYF,-,TRBV5-4,TRBJ2-3,TRBD1
TGTGCCAGTACCAACCGACAGGGGCTCCAAGAGACCCAGTACTTC,CASTNRQGLQETQYF,-,TRBV19,TRBJ2-5,TRBD1
TGTGCCAGCAGCTTAGGACTAGCGGGTTTCAATGAGCAGTTCTTC,CASSLGLAGFNEQFF,-,TRBV11-2,TRBJ2-1,TRBD2
TGTGCCAGCAGCCCAGACGGGACATCCTACAATGAGCAGTTCTTC,CASSPDGTSYNEQFF,-,TRBV9,TRBJ2-1,-
TGCGCCAGCAGCTTAGAGGCGGAGACCCAGTACTTC,CASSLEAETQYF,few,TRBV5-1,TRBJ2-5,-
TGTGCCAGCAGCTTAGCAGATTGGGCTTTCAATGAGCAGTTCTTC,CASSLADWAFNEQFF,few,TRBV7-9,TRBJ2-1,-
TGTGCCAGCGGGTCAGGGGTGATTTCACCCCTCCACTTT,CASGSGVISPLHF,-,TRBV7-8,TRBJ1-6,-
TGCGCCAGCAGCCAAGACACAGAGCAACTCTACGAGCAGTACTTC,CASSQDTEQLYEQYF,-,TRBV4-3,TRBJ2-7,-
TGCGCCAGCAGCCAGCGACTAGCGGGGGGGTCCAGGGCCCAGTACTTC,CASSQRLAGGSRAQYF,-,TRBV5-1,TRBJ2-5,TRBD2
TGCGCCAGCAGCGCGGGGACTAGCAGCAACACAGATACGCAGTATTTT,CASSAGTSSNTDTQYF,-,TRBV5-1,TRBJ2-3,TRBD2
TGCAGCGTTGCTGGACTAGCTAACACCGGGGAGCTGTTTTTT,CSVAGLANTGELFF,-,TRBV29-1,TRBJ2-2,TRBD2
TGCAGCGTTGAGGGACTAGCGGGGGAGCAGTACTTC,CSVEGLAGEQYF,few,TRBV29-1,TRBJ2-7,TRBD2